This is a list of T cell receptor beta chains from one sample in a study of beta chain features in type 1 diabetes. The method was immunoSEQ multiplex PCR; TCRdb's version includes in-frame clones alone and lacks a portion of them. Of around 360,000 clones in the sample, around 12% were seen once. Specimen: naive CD4+ T cells from blood. The source of these receptors is a woman aged 18-29 years with type 1 diabetes. CDR3s include the opening cysteine and the closing phenylalanine or tryptophan. The D gene is left open where the match is weak. Only part of the rows carry a size: once, few, many, or a class if the clone is expanded.

size: .
D: .
J: TRBJ2-6
V: TRBV19
CDR3: CASSLRSVLTF
DNA: TGTGCCAGTAGTTTGAGGTCCGTCCTGACTTTC

size: .
D: .
J: TRBJ2-7
V: TRBV11-2
CDR3: CASSLAAAVSYEQYF
DNA: TGTGCCAGCAGCTTGGCGGCGGCGGTCTCCTACGAGCAGTACTTC

size: few
D: TRBD1
J: TRBJ2-5
V: TRBV15
CDR3: CATSRTPGTEETQYF
DNA: TGTGCCACCAGCAGGACGCCCGGGACAGAAGAGACCCAGTACTTC

size: .
D: TRBD1
J: TRBJ2-7
V: TRBV25-1
CDR3: CASRETGLSYEQYF
DNA: TGTGCCAGCAGGGAGACAGGGTTATCCTACGAGCAGTACTTC

size: few
D: .
J: TRBJ1-5
V: TRBV28
CDR3: CASGREPQHF
DNA: TGTGCCAGCGGGCGGGAGCCCCAGCATTTT

size: .
D: TRBD2
J: TRBJ2-1
V: TRBV7-9
CDR3: CASSLLAATYNEQFF
DNA: TGTGCCAGCAGCCTACTAGCGGCAACCTACAATGAGCAGTTCTTC

size: few
D: .
J: TRBJ1-5
V: TRBV11-2
CDR3: CASSLDRGAQPQHF
DNA: TGTGCCAGCAGCTTAGATCGGGGGGCGCAGCCCCAGCATTTT

size: .
D: .
J: TRBJ2-3
V: TRBV29-1
CDR3: CSVSQGGWGDTQYF
DNA: TGCAGCGTTTCACAGGGAGGGTGGGGAGATACGCAGTATTTT

size: few
D: TRBD1
J: TRBJ1-2
V: TRBV9
CDR3: CASSVDRAAYGYTF
DNA: TGTGCCAGCAGCGTGGACAGGGCGGCCTATGGCTACACCTTC

size: .
D: .
J: TRBJ1-2
V: TRBV7-2
CDR3: CASSFAGDGYTF
DNA: TGTGCCAGCAGCTTCGCAGGGGATGGCTACACCTTC

size: .
D: .
J: TRBJ2-1
V: TRBV29-1
CDR3: CSVEAGISYNEQFF
DNA: TGCAGCGTTGAAGCGGGGATCTCCTACAATGAGCAGTTCTTC

size: .
D: .
J: TRBJ2-5
V: TRBV11-2
CDR3: CASSSSAGQETQYF
DNA: TGTGCCAGCAGCTCCTCTGCGGGTCAGGAGACCCAGTACTTC

size: .
D: TRBD2
J: TRBJ2-7
V: TRBV10-3
CDR3: CAISGGLGYYEQYF
DNA: TGTGCCATCAGTGGAGGACTAGGTTACTACGAGCAGTACTTC

size: .
D: .
J: TRBJ1-4
V: TRBV4-1
CDR3: CASSRTREKLFF
DNA: TGCGCCAGCAGCCGAACGCGGGAAAAACTGTTTTTT

size: few
D: .
J: TRBJ2-2
V: TRBV2
CDR3: CASNREGRNTGELFF
DNA: TGTGCCAGCAATCGGGAAGGGCGTAACACCGGGGAGCTGTTTTTT

size: few
D: .
J: TRBJ2-5
V: TRBV25-1
CDR3: CASGFSGYQETQYF
DNA: TGTGCCAGCGGATTCTCGGGGTACCAAGAGACCCAGTACTTC

size: few
D: TRBD2
J: TRBJ2-3
V: TRBV5-1
CDR3: CASSPRAGGPLSTDTQYF
DNA: TGCGCCAGCAGCCCGAGAGCGGGGGGACCTCTATCCACAGATACGCAGTATTTT

size: .
D: TRBD1
J: TRBJ2-5
V: TRBV13
CDR3: CASSLTDSTGLYF
DNA: TGTGCCAGCAGCTTAACCGACTCGACAGGGTTGTACTTC

size: .
D: .
J: TRBJ1-5
V: TRBV29-1
CDR3: CSVGGGLQPQHF
DNA: TGCAGCGTCGGCGGAGGTCTTCAGCCCCAGCATTTT

size: .
D: .
J: TRBJ2-7
V: TRBV28
CDR3: CASLNRARAYEQYF
DNA: TGTGCCAGTCTTAACCGTGCCCGGGCCTACGAGCAGTACTTC

size: .
D: TRBD1
J: TRBJ1-1
V: TRBV18
CDR3: CASSPQQGQGLTEAFF
DNA: TGTGCCAGCTCGCCACAACAGGGACAGGGCCTCACTGAAGCTTTCTTT

size: .
D: .
J: TRBJ1-1
V: TRBV7-2
CDR3: CASSYTTGTEAFF
DNA: TGTGCCAGCAGCTACACAACAGGGACTGAAGCTTTCTTT

size: .
D: .
J: TRBJ2-5
V: TRBV9
CDR3: CASSLRQEPTETQYF
DNA: TGTGCCAGCAGCTTAAGACAGGAGCCCACGGAGACCCAGTACTTC

size: few
D: .
J: TRBJ2-7
V: TRBV7-9
CDR3: CASSLESGGPYEQYF
DNA: TGTGCCAGCAGCTTAGAATCCGGGGGACCCTACGAGCAGTACTTC

size: .
D: .
J: TRBJ2-1
V: TRBV11-3
CDR3: CASSLDDGNEQFF
DNA: TGTGCCAGCAGCTTAGATGACGGGAATGAGCAGTTCTTC

size: few
D: .
J: TRBJ2-7
V: TRBV19
CDR3: CASRAGTLYEQYF
DNA: TGTGCCAGTAGGGCCGGGACACTCTACGAGCAGTACTTC

size: few
D: .
J: TRBJ2-1
V: TRBV5-1
CDR3: CASSPPAGNEQFF
DNA: TGCGCCAGCAGCCCCCCCGCGGGCAATGAGCAGTTCTTC

size: few
D: TRBD2
J: TRBJ2-5
V: TRBV9
CDR3: CASSVEAGGETQYF
DNA: TGTGCCAGCAGCGTAGAAGCGGGGGGAGAGACCCAGTACTTC

size: few
D: .
J: TRBJ1-6
V: TRBV4-3
CDR3: CASSQGQGDSPLHF
DNA: TGCGCCAGCAGCCAGGGGCAAGGGGATTCACCCCTCCACTTT

size: .
D: .
J: TRBJ2-7
V: TRBV18
CDR3: CASSPNYNEQYF
DNA: TGTGCCAGCTCACCAAATTACAACGAGCAGTACTTC

size: .
D: .
J: TRBJ1-4
V: TRBV7-2
CDR3: CASSQTGTKEKLFF
DNA: TGTGCCAGCAGCCAGACCGGGACAAAGGAAAAACTGTTTTTT

size: few
D: .
J: TRBJ2-7
V: TRBV30
CDR3: CAWRIHRAYEQYF
DNA: TGTGCCTGGAGAATTCACAGGGCCTACGAGCAGTACTTC

size: .
D: .
J: TRBJ1-1
V: TRBV18
CDR3: CASSPRETTEAFF
DNA: TGTGCCAGCTCACCACGGGAGACCACTGAAGCTTTCTTT

size: .
D: .
J: TRBJ2-1
V: TRBV27
CDR3: CASSLHEYTEQFF
DNA: TGTGCCAGCAGTTTACACGAATACACTGAGCAGTTCTTC

size: few
D: .
J: TRBJ2-7
V: TRBV4-3
CDR3: CASSQDLGSSYEQYF
DNA: TGCGCCAGCAGCCAAGATTTGGGGAGCTCCTACGAGCAGTACTTC

size: .
D: .
J: TRBJ1-5
V: TRBV10-3
CDR3: CAISAGRAGDQPQHF
DNA: TGTGCCATCAGTGCCGGCAGGGCGGGAGATCAGCCCCAGCATTTT

size: .
D: .
J: TRBJ1-1
V: TRBV4-3
CDR3: CASSQDKGRGTEAFF
DNA: TGCGCCAGCAGCCAAGATAAAGGGCGGGGAACTGAAGCTTTCTTT